This passage covers 11 T cell receptor beta chains from one sample sequenced in a study of technical replicates of blood from four donors. Data came from immunoSEQ multiplex PCR; TCRdb stores just in-frame clones and leaves some out. The table has approximately 51,000 clones, just under 95% seen once. The sequenced material came from PBMCs. Receptor source: a human donor in good health. Some clones in this sample may be carry-over from other donors' samples.

This clone has a handful of counts. The V call is TRBV10-1, the J call TRBJ2-7; D not certain. The CDR3 runs 14 residues. Germline CDR1 reads WNHNN; CDR2 reads SYGVQD (reference sequence). V was trimmed by 4 bases and J by 0 bases, leaving 10 bases between them. The CDR3 DNA reads TGCGCCAGCAGTGTTACAGTCAGCTCCTACGAGCAGTACTTC. Translated, it gives CASSVTVSSYEQYF.

This chain links TRBV30 with TRBJ1-5; D gene ambiguous. Between the trimmed V and J ends, which lost 1 base and 4 bases, there was a span of 17 bases. The CDR3 covers 16 residues. Per germline, CDR1 GTSNPN and CDR2 SVGIG (reference sequence). In nucleotides, the CDR3 is TGTGCCTGGAGTGAAGAGAGGGTTGTTTTAAATCAGCCCCAGCATTTT. This sequence encodes CAWSEERVVLNQPQHF.

This rearrangement joins TRBV9 to TRBJ2-1; TRBD2 agrees at 9 bases. The CDR3 loop spans 15 amino acids. CDR1 SGDLS and CDR2 YYNGEE come from the germline V gene. Losses at the gene ends were 5 bases for V and 8 bases for J; bases not matched to a gene: 11. The CDR3 DNA reads as TGTGCCAGCAGTGTGAGGAGCGGGGGGAATGATGAGCAGTTCTTC. This codes for CASSVRSGGNDEQFF.

The chain recombines TRBV5-4 with TRBJ1-1; 9 positions match TRBD1. With 3 bases clipped from V and 3 bases from J, the junction kept 3 bases outside the gene matches. Per the germline V gene, CDR1 is SGHNT and CDR2 is YYREEE (reference sequence). The CDR3 length is 14 residues. CDR3 loop: CASSSGTGYTEAFF. The CDR3 DNA reads TGTGCCAGCAGCTCCGGGACAGGGTACACTGAAGCTTTCTTT.

This chain connects TRBV19 to TRBJ2-5, with a tentative D call TRBD1 (6 bases). The V end lost 3 bases, the J end lost 5 bases, and 19 bases lay between the germline ends. The CDR3 is 16 amino acids. From germline, CDR1 is LNHDA and CDR2 SQIVND (reference sequence). This chain's CDR3 is CASSMGAGLVGETQYF. The CDR3, as DNA: TGTGCCAGTAGTATGGGGGCGGGCCTAGTGGGGGAGACCCAGTACTTC.

By share, this clone counts as large. The chain combines TRBV4-1 with TRBJ1-1; 9 positions match TRBD1. This CDR3 contains 16 residues. The V gene's germline CDR1 is MGHRA and CDR2 YSYEKL. The V gene end was trimmed by 1 base and the J gene end by 2 bases; junction bases not matched to a gene: 5. In DNA, the CDR3 is TGCGCCAGCAGCCAAGCACAGGGGGCCTCTAACACTGAAGCTTTCTTT. Residues: CASSQAQGASNTEAFF.

The table lists this clone with a few counts. The V call is TRBV4-1, the J call TRBJ2-3; 12 bases agree with TRBD2. V shed 8 bases and J 1 base; nucleotides not matched to a gene: 10. The CDR3 length is 17 residues. Germline CDR1 MGHRA, CDR2 YSYEKL. CDR3 sequence reads: CASGLAGGRGGTDTQYF. The CDR3 DNA reads TGCGCCAGCGGTCTAGCGGGAGGGCGGGGTGGCACAGATACGCAGTATTTT.

The chain joins TRBV6-4 to TRBJ2-3, with 9 bases identical to TRBD1. This CDR3 spans 15 amino acids. Germline CDR1 and CDR2: MRHNA and SNTAGT. The trim removed 2 bases at V and 2 bases at J, leaving 2 bases unmatched. In DNA, the CDR3 is TGTGCCAGCAGTGACACAGGGGGCGCCACAGATACGCAGTATTTT. It is translated as CASSDTGGATDTQYF.

V and J are TRBV13 and TRBJ2-3; no firm D call. The germline gives CDR1 PRHDT, CDR2 FYEKMQ (reference sequence). Trimming left V 8 bases short and J 2 bases short, with 5 bases between. The CDR3 loop spans 11 amino acids. As DNA, the CDR3 is TGTGCCAGCTCTTACACAGATACGCAGTATTTT. This codes for CASSYTDTQYF.

The rearrangement links TRBV7-9 to TRBJ1-1, with D perhaps matching TRBD1 (6 bases). This CDR3 spans 15 amino acids. V lost 1 base, J lost 1 base, and 10 bases lay in between. Germline CDR1 and CDR2: SEHNR and FQNEAQ (reference sequence). Here the CDR3 reads CASSLGRGGNTEAFF. CDR3 nucleotide sequence: TGTGCCAGCAGCTTAGGCAGGGGCGGGAACACTGAAGCTTTCTTT.

The genes are TRBV7-3 and TRBJ2-7, with a weak D call TRBD2 (6 bases). Trimming removed 5 bases at V and 3 bases at J, with 17 bases between. The germline V gene has CDR1 SGHTA and CDR2 FQGTGA. CDR3 length equals 15 residues. The CDR3 coding sequence is TGTGCCAGCAGCCTTAGCGGAGCTAGCGTCTACGAGCAGTACTTC. Translation gives CASSLSGASVYEQYF.